This entry lists 17 T cell receptor beta chains sequenced from one sample in a study of shared clonotypes between healthy human individuals (TCRdb year 2020). The library was produced with the immunoSEQ multiplex PCR assay. TCRdb obtained this table from immuneACCESS and retained in-frame rearrangements with V and J assigned. These tables miss some clones; where compared with another copy, unresolved V genes account for less than half of the shortfall, and the remainder is unexplained. Within this sample are around 1.5 million clones, with approximately 98% of them counted one time only. Of the sample, 0.4% to 0.45% is held by the ten largest clones. The sample was naive CD4+ T cells sorted from blood. The meaning of the sample's cell subset or site label: CD45RA+ positively selected. Receptors originate from a man in his thirties or forties in good health.

This rearrangement joins TRBV28 to TRBJ1-4; D perhaps matches TRBD1 (5 bases). From germline, CDR1 is MDHEN and CDR2 SYDVKM. This CDR3 spans 18 amino acids. V shed 7 bases and J shed 6 bases, with 27 bases lying between them. In DNA, the CDR3 is TGTGCCAGCACGTACGCCGGGATCGCGGGACGGGGAGATGAAAAACTGTTTTTT. This codes for CASTYAGIAGRGDEKLFF.

This clone appeared once. The rearrangement joins TRBV5-1 to TRBJ2-7, with a possible D match to TRBD2 (5 bases). Germline CDR1 reads SGHRS; CDR2 reads YFSETQ. Trimming removed 4 bases from V and 3 bases from J, with 17 bases in between. This CDR3 comprises 15 residues. CDR3 nucleotides: TGCGCCAGCAGCCCTGGCGACCGACTATACTACGAGCAGTACTTC. This codes for CASSPGDRLYYEQYF.

This chain links TRBV29-1 with TRBJ2-1; 9 bases line up with TRBD2. After removal of 3 bases from V and 12 bases from J, the junction contained 15 bases not matched to a gene. The V gene's germline CDR1 is SQVTM and CDR2 ANQGSEA. The CDR3 runs 15 residues. CDR3 residues: CSVDPGSGLASSQFF. Here the CDR3 DNA reads TGCAGCGTTGATCCCGGATCAGGACTAGCGTCTTCGCAGTTCTTC.

A note on this clone: Within the sample, other DNA sequences also encode this same CDR3. This chain uses TRBV5-1 with TRBJ2-7; 7 positions match TRBD2. Germline V gives CDR1 SGHRS, CDR2 YFSETQ. The CDR3 is 14 amino acids. Germline trimming cut 2 bases from V and 0 bases from J; bases unmatched to any gene: 2. This chain's CDR3 is CASSLSGDSYEQYF. In DNA, the CDR3 is TGCGCCAGCAGCTTAAGCGGGGACTCCTACGAGCAGTACTTC.

The V and J genes are TRBV5-1 and TRBJ2-1; tentative D call: TRBD2 (6 bases). Germline V gene sequence: CDR1 SGHRS, CDR2 YFSETQ. The CDR3 is 14 amino acids. V lost 3 bases to trimming and J lost 10 bases, with 17 bases between them. The CDR3 reads CASSSGTGVYEQFF. Here the CDR3 DNA reads TGCGCCAGCAGCTCCGGGACTGGGGTATACGAGCAGTTCTTC. Looking up the rest from reference TRBV5-1 and TRBJ2-1 gives the full variable domain: KAGVTQTPRYLIKTRGQQVTLSCSPISGHRSVSWYQQTPGQGLQFLFEYFSETQRNKGNFPGRFSGRQFSNSRSEMNVSTLELGDSALYLCASSSGTGVYEQFFGPGTRLTVL.

The CDR3 bases are TGCGCCAGCAGCTTGCAGGGGGCGCCCACCGGGGAGCTGTTTTTT. As protein: CASSLQGAPTGELFF. The rearrangement uses TRBV5-1 and TRBJ2-2, with 8 bases aligning to TRBD1. Trimming cost V 1 base and J 4 bases; bases outside gene matches: 3. This CDR3 is 15 amino acids long. CDR1 is SGHRS, CDR2 YFSETQ, per germline.

The V gene is TRBV19, the J gene TRBJ2-2; D perhaps matches TRBD2 (6 bases). This CDR3 region has 15 residues. Trimming took off 5 bases at V and 2 bases at J, with 12 bases between the two ends. Germline V gene sequence: CDR1 LNHDA, CDR2 SQIVND (reference sequence). The CDR3 coding sequence is TGTGCCAGTAGTTGGTTAGCGGATAACACCGGGGAGCTGTTTTTT. Protein sequence: CASSWLADNTGELFF.

The V and J genes are TRBV6-5 and TRBJ2-7, with D perhaps being TRBD1 or TRBD2 (5 bases each). V dropped 2 bases and J dropped 3 bases, with 14 bases sitting between them. This CDR3 has 15 residues. From germline, CDR1 is MNHEY and CDR2 SVGAGI. CDR3: CASSYRGLQDYEQYF. The CDR3, as DNA: TGTGCCAGCAGTTACCGGGGCCTCCAGGACTACGAGCAGTACTTC.

V usage is TRBV18 and J usage is TRBJ2-2; D unclear. Trimming removed 3 bases at V and 2 bases at J, with 7 bases between. CDR1 is KGHSH, CDR2 LQKENI, per germline. This CDR3 has 14 amino acids. This CDR3 is CASSPDKNTGELFF. The CDR3 bases are TGTGCCAGCTCACCCGACAAAAACACCGGGGAGCTGTTTTTT.

This clone was seen just once. The chain links TRBV9 to TRBJ2-7, with 11 bases that match TRBD2. CDR1 SGDLS and CDR2 YYNGEE come from the germline V gene. The CDR3 runs to 15 residues. V lost 3 bases, J lost 3 bases, and 5 bases stayed unmatched. Here the CDR3 DNA reads TGTGCCAGCAGCGAGGGGACTAGCGGTGACTACGAGCAGTACTTC. Translating gives CASSEGTSGDYEQYF.

This clone is a singleton in its sample. The chain links TRBV30 to TRBJ2-3; 7 nucleotides align to TRBD2. The germline CDR1 and CDR2 sequences are GTSNPN and SVGIG (reference sequence). With V trimmed by 0 bases and J by 5 bases, 8 bases remained unmatched. The CDR3 consists of 15 residues. The CDR3 spells CAWSVAGVGGDTQYF. The DNA of the CDR3 is TGTGCCTGGAGTGTGGCGGGAGTCGGGGGAGATACGCAGTATTTT.

The CDR3 reads CASSPLTTVGNTIYF. Written as DNA, the CDR3 is TGTGCCAGCAGCCCTCTTACAACTGTTGGAAACACCATATATTTT. The chain couples TRBV6-1 to TRBJ1-3, with D unresolved. V lost 6 bases and J lost 3, with 15 bases in between. CDR1 is MNHNS, CDR2 SASEGT, per germline. This CDR3 spans 15 amino acids.

This chain connects TRBV9 to TRBJ2-7; no clear D gene. CDR3 length equals 12 residues. The V gene lost 4 bases and the J gene lost 5 bases, with 10 bases spanning the gap. CDR1 and CDR2 from the germline V gene are SGDLS and YYNGEE. The CDR3 protein is CASSPHGHEQYF. The CDR3 bases are TGTGCCAGCAGCCCCCACGGCCACGAGCAGTACTTC.

V is TRBV19 and J is TRBJ2-2; perhaps TRBD1 as D (5 bases). CDR1 and CDR2 (germline): LNHDA, SQIVND (reference sequence). CDR3 length: 15 residues. The V gene lost 9 bases and the J gene lost 6 bases, with 20 bases spanning the gap. CDR3 sequence reads: CASLNRKTGAGELFF. CDR3 DNA sequence: TGTGCCAGCCTTAACAGGAAAACGGGCGCCGGGGAGCTGTTTTTT.

Concerning this clone: This may arise from a read error, as a much more abundant clone is one base away. This sample also contains other DNA sequences that code for the same CDR3. The genes are TRBV5-1 and TRBJ2-3, with no clear D. With 2 bases removed from V and 0 bases from J, the gap between germline ends came to 1 base. The CDR3 extends over 12 amino acids. Germline V gene sequence: CDR1 SGHRS, CDR2 YFSETQ. CDR3 in amino acids: CASSFSTDTQYF. The CDR3 DNA reads TGCGCCAGCAGCTTCAGCACAGATACGCAGTATTTT. The variable domain in full, with the rest retrieved from reference TRBV5-1 and TRBJ2-3, is KAGVTQTPRYLIKTRGQQVTLSCSPISGHRSVSWYQQTPGQGLQFLFEYFSETQRNKGNFPGRFSGRQFSNSRSEMNVSTLELGDSALYLCASSFSTDTQYFGPGTRLTVL.

The rearrangement uses TRBV27 and TRBJ2-5; TRBD1 agrees at 9 bases. The V segment lost 5 bases and the J segment 5 bases; nucleotides outside the gene matches: 6. Germline loops: CDR1 MNHEY, CDR2 SMNVEV (reference sequence). This CDR3 comprises 14 residues. The CDR3, as DNA: TGTGCCAGCAGTCTACAGGGGGCCTGGGAGACCCAGTACTTC. Its protein product is CASSLQGAWETQYF.

The chain employs TRBV4-1 and TRBJ2-1; 8 positions agree with TRBD2. Germline V gene sequence: CDR1 MGHRA, CDR2 YSYEKL. This CDR3 has 19 amino acids. Trimming at V came to 0 bases and at J to 5 bases, leaving 15 bases not matched to a gene. This chain's CDR3 is CASSQDPGMLLGLDNEQFF. The CDR3 nucleotides are TGCGCCAGCAGCCAAGATCCCGGGATGCTATTGGGACTAGACAATGAGCAGTTCTTC.